This TCR beta chain was retrieved from a study of cytomegalovirus exposure and HLA in healthy donors. General observations from the study: It was assumed in the presence/absence analyses that sequencing depth was roughly uniform across donors. There were reportedly fewer N-insertions in an Asian-associated ancestry cluster than the roughly 610-donor mean, in a later analysis.

Nominally healthy donors were sampled, though unrecorded immune exposures were likely. PCR used 60 Vbeta primers and 13 Jbeta primers. The assay was immunoSEQ multiplex PCR, and TCRdb's table has in-frame clones only and misses some. The sample includes about 150,000 clones, roughly 83% seen only once; the top ten take 3.5%. The sample holds a few counts of this clone. What it binds is unknown. Sequencing was performed on PBMCs. This sequence was found in a human donor in good health.

CDR3 amino acids: CASSEGQGPDTQYF. CDR3 nucleotides: TGTGCCAGCAGTGAAGGACAGGGCCCAGATACGCAGTATTTT. The rearrangement joins TRBV6-1 to TRBJ2-3; 7 nucleotides match TRBD1. This CDR3 has 14 residues. Trimming cost V 1 base and J 4 bases; bases outside gene matches: 2. The germline gives CDR1 MNHNS, CDR2 SASEGT.